The following is a T cell receptor beta chain sequence with its context. This sample was included in a study of OX40 agonist ivuxolimab in advanced cancers. Study-wide context: Dose-escalation patients were diagnosed with hepatocellular carcinoma, melanoma, renal cell cancer or head and neck cancer.

This CDR3 has 16 amino acids. Germline V gives CDR1 WNHNN, CDR2 SYGVQD (reference sequence). J gave up 4 bases and V 6 bases, and 11 bases lay outside the gene matches. This table comes from immunoSEQ multiplex PCR, and its TCRdb copy is limited to in-frame clones, with some not included. In the table there are around 60,000 clones, about 82% of which are singletons. The clonotype was recovered from an adult with an advanced solid tumor such as melanoma, head and neck, liver or kidney cancer. The sequences come from CD4+ or CD8+ T cells sorted from blood, collected in a trial of the OX40 agonist ivuxolimab. The chain has TRBV10-1 and TRBJ1-4; 7 positions match TRBD1. Here the CDR3 DNA reads TGCGCCAGCAGCCCCCAGGGGGGATCTCTTAATGAAAAACTGTTTTTT. It yields the protein CASSPQGGSLNEKLFF.